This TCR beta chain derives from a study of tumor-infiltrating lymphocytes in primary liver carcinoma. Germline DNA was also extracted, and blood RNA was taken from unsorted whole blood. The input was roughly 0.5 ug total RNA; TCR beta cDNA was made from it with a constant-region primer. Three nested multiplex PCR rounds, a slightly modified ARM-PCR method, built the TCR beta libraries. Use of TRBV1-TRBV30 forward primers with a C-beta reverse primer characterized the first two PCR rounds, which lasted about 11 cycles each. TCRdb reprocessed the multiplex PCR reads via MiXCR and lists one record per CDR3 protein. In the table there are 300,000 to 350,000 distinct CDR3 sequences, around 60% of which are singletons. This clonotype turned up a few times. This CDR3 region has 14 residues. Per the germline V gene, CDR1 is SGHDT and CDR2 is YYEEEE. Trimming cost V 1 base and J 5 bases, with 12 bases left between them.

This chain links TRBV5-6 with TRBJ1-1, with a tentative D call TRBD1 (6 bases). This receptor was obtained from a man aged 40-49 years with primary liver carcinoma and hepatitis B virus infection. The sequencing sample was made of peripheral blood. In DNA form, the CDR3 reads TGTGCCAGCAGCTTGTCGGGGGCGCAGACTGAAGCTTTCTTT. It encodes CASSLSGAQTEAFF.